The present entry profiles one T cell receptor beta chain with its context. No antigen is known for it. Germline CDR1 is SGDLS and CDR2 is YYNGEE. The CDR3 runs to 14 residues. Trimming cost V 4 bases and J 1 base, with 9 bases left between them. The PCR contained 60 Vbeta and 13 Jbeta primers. Method: immunoSEQ multiplex PCR; TCRdb's copy keeps in-frame clones and lacks some. The data show 90,000 to 120,000 clones, approximately 70% seen once. This entry comes from a study of cytomegalovirus exposure and HLA in healthy donors. Whole-study findings and limits: A few CMV-associated chains were confirmed in vitro to be specific for CMV antigens.

This rearrangement joins TRBV9 to TRBJ1-3; D not resolved. This clonotype originated in a man in his forties in good health and CMV-seropositive. Sample: PBMCs. CDR3 sequence: CASSPGESGNTIYF. Written as DNA, the CDR3 is TGTGCCAGCAGCCCGGGAGAGTCTGGAAACACCATATATTTT.